This is a list of T cell receptor beta chains from one sample in a study of blood T cell repertoires in COVID-19. Assay: immunoSEQ multiplex PCR; the TCRdb copy retains only in-frame clones and omits some. This sample carries around 170,000 clones, more than 70% of them seen once, and the ten largest clones take about 7%. Sequencing used peripheral blood. These receptors originate from a middle-aged man with active or convalescent COVID-19. CDR3s include the opening cysteine and the closing phenylalanine or tryptophan.

CDR3: CASSPSSGQETQYF; J: TRBJ2-5; V: TRBV7-2
CDR3: CASRGVSGTQYF; J: TRBJ2-5; V: TRBV11-3
CDR3: CASSVGNGGADEQYF; J: TRBJ2-7; V: TRBV9
CDR3: CASREGLDGQPQHF; J: TRBJ1-5; V: TRBV2
CDR3: CASSSLTGEQYF; J: TRBJ2-7; V: TRBV6-5
CDR3: CASRVAGGIYNEQFF; J: TRBJ2-1; V: TRBV25-1
CDR3: CASSFDGADTQYF; J: TRBJ2-3; V: TRBV5-1
CDR3: CATSRDDGGGQETQYF; J: TRBJ2-5; V: TRBV15
CDR3: CATSRAGVGVAGMNEQFF; J: TRBJ2-1; V: TRBV15
CDR3: CASSTLQGYEQFF; J: TRBJ2-1; V: TRBV13
CDR3: CASSLGDMRVSYTF; J: TRBJ1-2; V: TRBV7-2
CDR3: CASSMGLLSGGTDTQYF; J: TRBJ2-3; V: TRBV19
CDR3: CASSLEAQGPYEQYF; J: TRBJ2-7; V: TRBV11-2
CDR3: CASSRGTDYEQYF; J: TRBJ2-7; V: TRBV18
CDR3: CASSTAGQRTEAFF; J: TRBJ1-1; V: TRBV5-1
CDR3: CASSLGGLAGSEQFF; J: TRBJ2-1; V: TRBV5-4
CDR3: CACHNRGPVNTEAFF; J: TRBJ1-1; V: TRBV30
CDR3: CASRDTGSGANVLTF; J: TRBJ2-6; V: TRBV5-1
CDR3: CASSLASQGNQPQHF; J: TRBJ1-5; V: TRBV5-4
CDR3: CASSGRGGYTEAFF; J: TRBJ1-1; V: TRBV2
CDR3: CASSLLTRGTDTQYF; J: TRBJ2-3; V: TRBV7-6
CDR3: CASSAPEGTQYF; J: TRBJ2-5; V: TRBV11-2